The source of this T cell receptor (beta chain) is a study of blood T cell repertoires in COVID-19. On the study more broadly: There were acute and convalescent COVID-19 samples, and they came from the United States, Italy and Spain. T cells, B-cell-depleted T cells, or PBMCs supplied cDNA or gDNA.

Per the authors' pipeline: How many nucleated cells were present was estimated from reference gene primer amplification. The repertoire was sequenced with immunoSEQ multiplex PCR; TCRdb's copy has only in-frame clones and lacks some. V and J calls and clone size are those listed in that table; D and trimming were worked out from the DNA. The table has 250,000 to 300,000 clones, 80% to 90% seen once. Trimming stripped 5 bases from V and 4 bases from J, with 3 bases between. This CDR3 contains 11 residues. Germline CDR1 is SGHTA and CDR2 is FQGNSA. Sequencing was performed on PBMCs or T cells enriched from blood (not recorded which). The sequence derives from a man aged 18 to 35 who had recovered from COVID-19. V usage is TRBV7-2 and J usage is TRBJ1-3; D not certain. CDR3 nucleotides: TGTGCCAGCAGCACAGGAAACACCATATATTTT. Translation gives CASSTGNTIYF.